The 23 T cell receptor beta chains given below trace back to one sample, sequenced in a study of identical twins listed by TCRdb under 2016. The library was prepared using 5' RACE. Sequenced using an Illumina HiSeq 2000. The public reads were quality trimmed at Q25 with fastp and then assembled into clones with MiXCR by TCRdb, keeping productive beta chains. Each CDR3 protein appears once, grouped with its most common genes and DNA. The sample has around 340,000 distinct CDR3 sequences on record, 9% to 15% of them singletons. The top ten hold around 7.2% of the sample. These data are also associated with another study on yellow fever vaccine responses in identical twins.

The sequenced sample was CD8+ T cells sorted from blood. These receptors came from a woman aged 18-35 years in good health.

This clonotype appeared a few times. V usage is TRBV27 and J usage is TRBJ2-7; D is possibly TRBD1 or TRBD2 (7 bases each). Trimming cost V 8 bases and J 2 bases, with 16 bases left between them. The germline CDR1 and CDR2 sequences are MNHEY and SMNVEV (reference sequence). CDR3 length equals 14 residues. The CDR3 is CASGSQGGTYEQYF. The DNA for the CDR3 is TGTGCCAGCGGTAGTCAGGGGGGGACCTACGAGCAGTACTTC.

This clonotype was counted many times. This sequence joins TRBV7-9 and TRBJ2-3, with 10 bases that match TRBD2. With 2 bases clipped from V and 3 bases from J, the junction kept 8 bases outside the gene matches. The length of the CDR3 is 17 residues. Germline V CDR1 and CDR2: SEHNR, FQNEAQ (reference sequence). The CDR3 DNA follows: TGTGCCAGCAGCTTAAGCAGCGGGGGGGCCAGGACAGATACGCAGTATTTT. Residues: CASSLSSGGARTDTQYF.

The V and J genes are TRBV6-5 and TRBJ1-5, with TRBD1 matching over 7 bases. Germline-derived CDR1 and CDR2 are MNHEY and SVGAGI. V lost 2 bases, J lost 0 bases, and 7 bases stayed unmatched. CDR3 length: 17 amino acids. The CDR3 sequence is CASSYPSGTASNQPQHF. The CDR3 nucleotides read TGTGCCAGCAGTTACCCCTCGGGGACAGCTAGCAATCAGCCCCAGCATTTT.

This chain connects TRBV2 to TRBJ2-7; D possibly corresponds to TRBD1 (6 bases). CDR1 SNHLY and CDR2 FYNNEI come from the germline V gene. Trimming took 3 bases from V and 2 from J, leaving 14 bases between them. The CDR3 sequence is 15 residues long. The DNA for the CDR3 is TGTGCCAGCAGTGAGGGGGCCCAGTACACCTACGAGCAGTACTTC. Amino acid sequence: CASSEGAQYTYEQYF. Variable domain in full (rest from reference TRBV2 and TRBJ2-7): EPEVTQTPSHQVTQMGQEVILRCVPISNHLYFYWYRQILGQKVEFLVSFYNNEISEKSEIFDDQFSVERPDGSNFTLKIRSTKLEDSAMYFCASSEGAQYTYEQYFGPGTRLTVT.

The chain carries TRBV27 and TRBJ1-2, with TRBD1 matching 11 bases. The ends lost 0 bases at V and 7 bases at J; junction bases unmatched: 4. The germline CDR1 and CDR2 sequences are MNHEY and SMNVEV (reference sequence). The CDR3 is 15 amino acids. The CDR3 DNA reads as TGTGCCAGCAGTTTATCACGGACAGGGGGCGGTGGCTACACCTTC. This sequence encodes CASSLSRTGGGGYTF.

This chain connects TRBV3-1 to TRBJ2-3, with 7 bases aligning to TRBD2. This CDR3 has 15 residues. Germline assignment: CDR1 LGHDT and CDR2 YNNKEL (reference sequence). The V segment lost 4 bases and the J segment 2 bases; nucleotides outside the gene matches: 6. CDR3 sequence (DNA): TGTGCCAGCAGCCCCAGGGACTACATCACAGATACGCAGTATTTT. This codes for CASSPRDYITDTQYF.

There are a few counts of this clonotype. The V gene is TRBV20-1, the J gene TRBJ1-2; 12 bases match TRBD1. Germline V gives CDR1 DFQATT, CDR2 SNEGSKA (reference sequence). The CDR3 spans 16 residues. V shed 6 bases and J 3 bases; nucleotides not matched to a gene: 11. Written as DNA, the CDR3 is TGCAGTGCCCCGGGGACAGGGGGCCCTCCTGACTATGGCTACACCTTC. Amino acids: CSAPGTGGPPDYGYTF.

The sample holds a few counts of this clonotype. V gene TRBV27 combines with J gene TRBJ1-1, with D possibly TRBD1 on 5 matching bases. The V end was cut by 5 bases, the J end by 0 bases, with 16 bases between. The V gene's germline CDR1 is MNHEY and CDR2 SMNVEV (reference sequence). The CDR3 length is 16 residues. The CDR3 loop reads CASSPRVLAMNTEAFF. CDR3 bases: TGTGCCAGCAGTCCCAGGGTCTTAGCTATGAACACTGAAGCTTTCTTT.

This clonotype was observed a handful of times. The rearrangement links TRBV18 to TRBJ2-3, with D possibly matching TRBD2 (6 bases). Germline V gene sequence: CDR1 KGHSH, CDR2 LQKENI. Trimming shortened V by 3 bases and J by 5 bases, and 18 bases separated the two germline ends. This CDR3 contains 16 residues. CDR3 region: CASSPPRDSPKDTQYF. The CDR3 region has the DNA TGTGCCAGCTCACCTCCCCGGGACTCGCCGAAAGATACGCAGTATTTT. Full variable domain (outside the CDR3, taken from reference TRBV18 and TRBJ2-3): NAGVMQNPRHLVRRRGQEARLRCSPMKGHSHVYWYRQLPEEGLKFMVYLQKENIIDESGMPKERFSAEFPKEGPSILRIQQVVRGDSAAYFCASSPPRDSPKDTQYFGPGTRLTVL.

Here the CDR3 DNA reads TGTGCCAGCAGCCCCCGTACCCTGGGCTACGAGCAGTACTTC. Protein: CASSPRTLGYEQYF. The chain links TRBV9 to TRBJ2-7; D gene unclear. V was shortened by 4 bases and J by 3 bases, with 14 bases between the two germline ends. The CDR3 loop spans 14 amino acids. Germline assignment: CDR1 SGDLS and CDR2 YYNGEE.

The J gene is TRBJ2-7, the V gene TRBV9; 9 nucleotides line up with TRBD2. The trim removed 4 bases at V and 2 bases at J, leaving 7 bases unmatched. The germline gives CDR1 SGDLS, CDR2 YYNGEE. The length of the CDR3 is 15 residues. The CDR3 protein is CASSSKTSGAYEQYF. The DNA for the CDR3 is TGTGCCAGCAGCTCCAAGACTAGCGGCGCCTACGAGCAGTACTTC.

About this clonotype itself: One end of the junction is discordant with germline, which a read error may explain. The chain recombines TRBV7-8 with TRBJ2-1; 12 nucleotides line up with TRBD1. Germline loops: CDR1 SGHVS, CDR2 FQNEAQ. The CDR3 runs to 15 residues. As DNA, the CDR3 is TGTGTCAGCAGCGTTACGGGACAGGGGGCAAATGAGCAGTTCTTC. Residues: CVSSVTGQGANEQFF.

The chain couples TRBV27 to TRBJ2-2; 10 bases match TRBD1. Germline-derived CDR1 and CDR2 are MNHEY and SMNVEV (reference sequence). The CDR3 extends over 15 amino acids. V was clipped by 3 bases and J by 7 bases; unmatched bases: 5. The CDR3 region has the DNA TGTGCCAGCAGTTTGGGACAGGGGCCGGTCGGGGAGCTGTTTTTT. Its translation: CASSLGQGPVGELFF.

This clonotype was found a few times. The chain employs TRBV20-1 and TRBJ2-7, with TRBD1 matching over 8 bases. Germline CDR1 and CDR2: DFQATT and SNEGSKA (reference sequence). This CDR3 spans 15 amino acids. Trimming at V came to 6 bases and at J to 0 bases, leaving 10 bases not matched to a gene. The chain's CDR3 is CSAMDRAGASYEQYV. The CDR3 DNA follows: TGCAGTGCGATGGACAGGGCTGGGGCCTCCTACGAGCAGTACGTC.

This clonotype was counted at least ten times. CDR3 sequence: CASSLVRNEQFF. CDR3 sequence (DNA): TGTGCCAGCAGCCTAGTAAGGAATGAGCAGTTCTTC. This chain uses TRBV12-3 or TRBV12-4 with TRBJ2-1; D remains ambiguous. The CDR3 is 12 residues long. Between the trimmed V and J ends, which lost 6 bases and 7 bases, there was a span of 10 bases.

This clonotype has just a few counts. CDR3 region: CASSQTQGSAEKLFF. The CDR3 DNA is TGCGCCAGCAGCCAGACGCAGGGGTCGGCGGAAAAACTGTTTTTT. The rearrangement joins TRBV4-1 to TRBJ1-4; TRBD1 is a possible D gene (6 bases). Trimming shortened V by 3 bases and J by 8 bases, and 16 bases separated the two germline ends. The CDR3 extends over 15 amino acids. Germline-derived CDR1 and CDR2 are MGHRA and YSYEKL.

This clonotype was counted between two and nine times. The chain recombines TRBV24-1 with TRBJ2-1; TRBD2 matches at 8 bases. Per germline, CDR1 KGHDR and CDR2 SFDVKD. The CDR3 is 14 amino acids. V trimming: 4 bases; J trimming: 7 bases; junction bases outside the gene matches: 5. CDR3 coding DNA: TGTGCCACCAGTGACCCGGGGGGGGTTAATGAGCAGTTCTTC. Translated, it gives CATSDPGGVNEQFF.

The V and J genes are TRBV5-5 and TRBJ2-2; 13 nucleotides agree with TRBD2. The CDR3 consists of 17 residues. J lost 5 bases, V lost 0 bases, and 4 bases had no gene match. Germline-derived CDR1 and CDR2 are SGHKS and YYEKEE (reference sequence). In nucleotides, the CDR3 is TGTGCCAGCAGCTTGGCGACTAGCGGGGGGATTACCGGGGAGCTGTTTTTT. It translates to CASSLATSGGITGELFF. The whole variable domain, remainder taken from reference TRBV5-5 and TRBJ2-2, is DAGVTQSPTHLIKTRGQQVTLRCSPISGHKSVSWYQQVLGQGPQFIFQYYEKEERGRGNFPDRFSARQFPNYSSELNVNALLLGDSALYLCASSLATSGGITGELFFGEGSRLTVL.

This clonotype was observed a handful of times. This chain connects TRBV3-1 to TRBJ2-2; D possibly corresponds to TRBD1 (6 bases). Germline assignment: CDR1 LGHDT and CDR2 YNNKEL (reference sequence). The CDR3 contains 15 residues. Trimming took off 4 bases at V and 2 bases at J, with 11 bases between the two ends. The CDR3 protein is CASSPRTDNTGELFF. CDR3 sequence (DNA): TGTGCCAGCAGCCCCCGGACAGATAACACCGGGGAGCTGTTTTTT.

This clonotype was observed a few times. The J gene is TRBJ2-1, the V gene TRBV15, with TRBD1 as a possible D gene (6 bases). This CDR3 has 14 amino acids. Germline values: CDR1 LNHNV, CDR2 YYDKDF (reference sequence). The V end lost 5 bases, the J end lost 5 bases, and 13 bases lay between the germline ends. Here the CDR3 reads CATSQGGENNEQFF. CDR3 in DNA: TGTGCCACCAGCCAAGGGGGTGAAAACAATGAGCAGTTCTTC.

There are a few counts of this clonotype. The chain joins TRBV5-6 to TRBJ2-5; D not certain. V dropped 2 bases and J dropped 0 bases, with 5 bases sitting between them. The CDR3 totals 13 residues. CDR1 and CDR2 from the germline V gene are SGHDT and YYEEEE. The CDR3 region is CASSFAYQETQYF. Here the CDR3 DNA reads TGTGCCAGCAGCTTTGCGTACCAAGAGACCCAGTACTTC.

The chain has TRBV18 and TRBJ2-1; TRBD2 matches 12 bases. The CDR3 loop spans 19 amino acids. Per the germline V gene, CDR1 is KGHSH and CDR2 is LQKENI. The V gene end was trimmed by 6 bases and the J gene end by 0 bases; junction bases not matched to a gene: 12. The chain's CDR3 is CASSPRTSGIPSSYNEQFF. The CDR3 DNA reads TGTGCCAGCTCCCCCAGGACTAGCGGGATCCCGAGCTCCTACAATGAGCAGTTCTTC.

Ten or more counts support this clonotype. The chain employs TRBV7-9 and TRBJ2-1, with D possibly TRBD2 on 6 matching bases. CDR1 SEHNR and CDR2 FQNEAQ come from the germline V gene (reference sequence). Trimming pared 5 bases from V and 8 bases from J, leaving 16 bases between. CDR3 size: 14 residues. The CDR3 bases are TGTGCCAGCAGCCCACGTACGGGACTGGATGAGCAGTTCTTC. Translation: CASSPRTGLDEQFF.